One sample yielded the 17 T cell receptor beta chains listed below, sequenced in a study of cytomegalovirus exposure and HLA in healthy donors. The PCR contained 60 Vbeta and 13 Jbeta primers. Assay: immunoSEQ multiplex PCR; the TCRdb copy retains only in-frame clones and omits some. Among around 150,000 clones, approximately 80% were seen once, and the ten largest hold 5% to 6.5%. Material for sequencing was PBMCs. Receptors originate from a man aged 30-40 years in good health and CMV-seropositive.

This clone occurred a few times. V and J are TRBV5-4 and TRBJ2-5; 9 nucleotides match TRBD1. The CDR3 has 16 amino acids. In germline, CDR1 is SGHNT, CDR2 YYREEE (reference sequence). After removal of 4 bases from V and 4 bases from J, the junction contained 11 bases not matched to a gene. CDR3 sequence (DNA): TGTGCCAGCAGCCTGGCGGGACAGGGCGCCCGAGAGACCCAGTACTTC. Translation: CASSLAGQGARETQYF.

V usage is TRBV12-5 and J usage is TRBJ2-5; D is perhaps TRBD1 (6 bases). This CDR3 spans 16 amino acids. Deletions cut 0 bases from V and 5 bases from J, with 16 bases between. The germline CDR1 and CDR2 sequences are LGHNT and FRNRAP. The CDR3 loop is CASGLVLRGSHETQYF. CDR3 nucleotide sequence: TGTGCTAGTGGTTTGGTACTAAGGGGGTCCCACGAGACCCAGTACTTC.

CDR3 sequence reads: CASSLLLTVNYGYTF. CDR3 in DNA: TGTGCCAGCAGCTTACTCCTTACGGTAAACTATGGCTACACCTTC. This sequence joins TRBV7-2 and TRBJ1-2; no firm D call. The CDR3 length is 15 residues. From germline, CDR1 is SGHTA and CDR2 FQGNSA. Trimming took off 2 bases at V and 2 bases at J, with 12 bases between the two ends.

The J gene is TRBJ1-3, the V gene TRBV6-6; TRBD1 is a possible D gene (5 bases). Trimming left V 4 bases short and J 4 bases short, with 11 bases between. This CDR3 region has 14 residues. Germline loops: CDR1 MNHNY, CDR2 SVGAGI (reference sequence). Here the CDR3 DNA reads TGTGCCAGCAGTTCAGGCAGGACAGGAAACACCATATATTTT. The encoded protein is CASSSGRTGNTIYF.

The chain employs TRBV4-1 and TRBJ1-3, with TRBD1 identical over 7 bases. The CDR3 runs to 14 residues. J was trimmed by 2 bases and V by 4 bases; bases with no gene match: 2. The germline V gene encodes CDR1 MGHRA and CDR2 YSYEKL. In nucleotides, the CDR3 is TGCGCCAGCAGCCCAGACAGGGCTGGAAACACCATATATTTT. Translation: CASSPDRAGNTIYF.

The CDR3 coding sequence is TGTGCCAGCAGTTATAAGGCAGTCACAGGCACCGGGGAGCTGTTTTTT. Translating gives CASSYKAVTGTGELFF. The chain combines TRBV6-5 with TRBJ2-2, with D possibly matching TRBD1 (5 bases). The CDR3 extends over 16 amino acids. Germline V gene lookup returns CDR1 MNHEY and CDR2 SVGAGI. Between the trimmed V and J ends, which lost 3 bases and 4 bases, there was a span of 15 bases.

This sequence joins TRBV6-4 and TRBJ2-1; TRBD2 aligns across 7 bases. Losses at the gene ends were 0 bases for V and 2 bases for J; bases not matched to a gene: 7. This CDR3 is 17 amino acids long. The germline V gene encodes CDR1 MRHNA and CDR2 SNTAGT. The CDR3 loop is CASSDSKWGGAYNEQFF. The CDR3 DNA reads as TGTGCCAGCAGTGACTCTAAGTGGGGGGGGGCCTACAATGAGCAGTTCTTC.

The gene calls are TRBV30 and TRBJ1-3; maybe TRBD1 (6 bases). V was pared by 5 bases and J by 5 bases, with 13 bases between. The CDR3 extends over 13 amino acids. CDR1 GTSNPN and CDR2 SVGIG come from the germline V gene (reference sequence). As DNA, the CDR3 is TGTGCCTGGGAAGCAGGGGTGAGAAACACCATATATTTT. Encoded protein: CAWEAGVRNTIYF.

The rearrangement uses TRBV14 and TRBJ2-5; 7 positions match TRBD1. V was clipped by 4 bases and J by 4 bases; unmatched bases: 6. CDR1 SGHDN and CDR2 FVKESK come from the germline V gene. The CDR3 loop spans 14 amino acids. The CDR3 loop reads CASSLRQGRETQYF. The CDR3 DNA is TGTGCCAGCAGCCTTCGACAGGGCCGAGAGACCCAGTACTTC.

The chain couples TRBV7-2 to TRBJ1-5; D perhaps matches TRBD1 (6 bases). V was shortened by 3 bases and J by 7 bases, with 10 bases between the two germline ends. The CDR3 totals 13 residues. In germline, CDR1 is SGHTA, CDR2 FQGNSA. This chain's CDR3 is CASSFGQYQPQHF. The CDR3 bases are TGTGCCAGCAGCTTCGGACAGTACCAGCCCCAGCATTTT.

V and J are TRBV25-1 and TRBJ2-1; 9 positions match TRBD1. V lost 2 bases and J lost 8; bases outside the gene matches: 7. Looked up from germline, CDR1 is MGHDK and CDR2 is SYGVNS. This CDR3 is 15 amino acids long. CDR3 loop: CASSEERDRVDEQFF. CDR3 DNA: TGTGCCAGCAGTGAAGAAAGGGACAGGGTTGATGAGCAGTTCTTC.

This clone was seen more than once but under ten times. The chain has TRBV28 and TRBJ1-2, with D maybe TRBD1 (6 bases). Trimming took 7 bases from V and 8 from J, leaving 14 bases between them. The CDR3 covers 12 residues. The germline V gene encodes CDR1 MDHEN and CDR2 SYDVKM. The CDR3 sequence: CASTKQGLGYTF. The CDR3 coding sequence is TGTGCCAGCACAAAACAGGGTCTGGGCTACACCTTC.

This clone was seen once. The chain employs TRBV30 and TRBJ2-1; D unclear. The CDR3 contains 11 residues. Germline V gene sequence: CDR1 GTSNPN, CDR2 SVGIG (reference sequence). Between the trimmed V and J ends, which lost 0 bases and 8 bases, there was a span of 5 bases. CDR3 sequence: CAWSVEDEQFF. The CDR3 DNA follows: TGTGCCTGGAGTGTTGAGGATGAGCAGTTCTTC.

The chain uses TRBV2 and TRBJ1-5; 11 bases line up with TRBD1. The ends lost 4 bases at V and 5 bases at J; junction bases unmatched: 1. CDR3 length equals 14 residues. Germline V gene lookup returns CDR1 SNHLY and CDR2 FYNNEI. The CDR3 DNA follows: TGTGCCAGCAGTGGGGACAGGGGGGATCAGCCCCAGCATTTT. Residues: CASSGDRGDQPQHF. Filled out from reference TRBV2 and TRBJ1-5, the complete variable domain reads EPEVTQTPSHQVTQMGQEVILRCVPISNHLYFYWYRQILGQKVEFLVSFYNNEISEKSEIFDDQFSVERPDGSNFTLKIRSTKLEDSAMYFCASSGDRGDQPQHFGDGTRLSIL.

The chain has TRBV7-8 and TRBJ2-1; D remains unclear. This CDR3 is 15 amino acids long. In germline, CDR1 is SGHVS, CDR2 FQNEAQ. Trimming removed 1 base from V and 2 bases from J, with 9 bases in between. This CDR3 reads CASSLVPSPYNEQFF. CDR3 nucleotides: TGTGCCAGCAGCTTAGTCCCGAGCCCCTACAATGAGCAGTTCTTC.

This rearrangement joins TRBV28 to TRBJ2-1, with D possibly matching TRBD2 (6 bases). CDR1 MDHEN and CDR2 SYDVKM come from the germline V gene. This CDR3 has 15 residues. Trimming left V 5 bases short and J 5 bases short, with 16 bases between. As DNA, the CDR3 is TGTGCCAGCAGTCCCCCCGGCGGGAAGGACAATGAGCAGTTCTTC. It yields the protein CASSPPGGKDNEQFF.

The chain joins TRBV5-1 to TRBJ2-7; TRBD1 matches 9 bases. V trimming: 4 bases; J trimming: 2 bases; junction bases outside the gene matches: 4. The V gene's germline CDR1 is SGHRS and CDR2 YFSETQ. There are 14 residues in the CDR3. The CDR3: CASSGGTGTYEQYF. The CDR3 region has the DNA TGCGCCAGCAGCGGGGGGACAGGGACCTACGAGCAGTACTTC.